Reported below is one T cell receptor (beta chain). In germline, CDR1 is SEHNR, CDR2 FQNEAQ (reference sequence). The CDR3 totals 13 residues. The V end was cut by 7 bases, the J end by 0 bases, with 9 bases between. The data were obtained in a study of blood T cell repertoires in COVID-19. Study in general: Spain, Italy and the United States supplied samples that represented acute and convalescent COVID-19.

Enrollees, about 18 to 95 years old, lived in roughly 24 US areas. Assay: immunoSEQ multiplex PCR; the TCRdb copy retains only in-frame clones and omits some. The data show 300,000 to 400,000 clones, 88% seen once. The chain joins TRBV7-9 to TRBJ1-2; D remains ambiguous. The sequencing sample was made of PBMCs or T cells enriched from blood (not recorded which). This TCR was sampled from a woman in her thirties with acute COVID-19. As DNA, the CDR3 is TGTGCCAGCACAACTCCCGCTAACTATGGCTACACCTTC. Translated: CASTTPANYGYTF.